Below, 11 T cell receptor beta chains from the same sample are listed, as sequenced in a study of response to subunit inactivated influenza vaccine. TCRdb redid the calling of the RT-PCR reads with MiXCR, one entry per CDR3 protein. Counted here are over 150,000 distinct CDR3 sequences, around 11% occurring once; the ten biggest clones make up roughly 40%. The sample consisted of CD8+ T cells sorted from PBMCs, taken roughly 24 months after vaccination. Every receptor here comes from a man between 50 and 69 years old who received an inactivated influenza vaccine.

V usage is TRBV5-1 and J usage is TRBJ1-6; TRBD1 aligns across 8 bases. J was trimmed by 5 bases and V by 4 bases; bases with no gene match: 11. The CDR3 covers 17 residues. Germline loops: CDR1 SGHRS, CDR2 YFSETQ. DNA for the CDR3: TGCGCCAGCAGCCCTAGTAGGACAGGGAGTCATAATTCACCCCTCCACTTT. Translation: CASSPSRTGSHNSPLHF.

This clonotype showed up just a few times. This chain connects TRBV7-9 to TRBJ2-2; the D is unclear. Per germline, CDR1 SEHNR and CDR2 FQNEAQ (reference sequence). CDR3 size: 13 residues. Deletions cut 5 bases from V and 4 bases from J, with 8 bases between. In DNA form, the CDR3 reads TGTGCCAGCAGCCCGAAGGTCACCGGGGAGCTGTTTTTT. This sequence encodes CASSPKVTGELFF.

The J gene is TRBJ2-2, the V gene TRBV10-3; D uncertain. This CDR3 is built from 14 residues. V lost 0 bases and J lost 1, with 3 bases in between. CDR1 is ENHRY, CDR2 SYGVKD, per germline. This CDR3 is CAISESLNTGELFF. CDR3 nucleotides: TGTGCCATCAGTGAGTCTCTGAACACCGGGGAGCTGTTTTTT.

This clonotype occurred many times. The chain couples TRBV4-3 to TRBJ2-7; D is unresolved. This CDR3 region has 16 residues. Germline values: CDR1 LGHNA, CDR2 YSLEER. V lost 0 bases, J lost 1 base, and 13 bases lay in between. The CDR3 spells CASSQEVGKSSYEQYF. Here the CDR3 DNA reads TGCGCCAGCAGCCAAGAGGTGGGGAAAAGTTCCTACGAGCAGTACTTC.

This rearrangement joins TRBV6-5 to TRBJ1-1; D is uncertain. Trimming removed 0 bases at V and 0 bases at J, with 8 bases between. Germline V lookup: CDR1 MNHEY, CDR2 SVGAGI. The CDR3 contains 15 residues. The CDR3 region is CASSYSSGMNTEAFF. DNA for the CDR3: TGTGCCAGCAGTTACTCTAGCGGTATGAACACTGAAGCTTTCTTT.

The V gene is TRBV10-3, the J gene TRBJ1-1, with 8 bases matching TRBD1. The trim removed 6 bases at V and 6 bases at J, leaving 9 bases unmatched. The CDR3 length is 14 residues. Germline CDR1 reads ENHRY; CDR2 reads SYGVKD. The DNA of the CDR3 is TGTGCCATCAGAGCCTCAGGGGGCGACGCTGAAGCTTTCTTT. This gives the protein CAIRASGGDAEAFF.

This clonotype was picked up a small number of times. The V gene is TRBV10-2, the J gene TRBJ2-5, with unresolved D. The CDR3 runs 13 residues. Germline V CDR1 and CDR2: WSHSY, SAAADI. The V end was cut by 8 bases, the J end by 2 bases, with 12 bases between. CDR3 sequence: CASGALGQETQYF. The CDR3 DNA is TGCGCCAGCGGCGCTCTGGGGCAAGAGACCCAGTACTTC.

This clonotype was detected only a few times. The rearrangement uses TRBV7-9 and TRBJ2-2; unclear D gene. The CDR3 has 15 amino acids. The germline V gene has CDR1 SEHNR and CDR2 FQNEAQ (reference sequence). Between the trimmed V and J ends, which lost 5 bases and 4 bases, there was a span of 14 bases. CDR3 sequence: CASSGNLKFTGELFF. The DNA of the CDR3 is TGTGCCAGCAGCGGTAATCTAAAGTTCACCGGGGAGCTGTTTTTT.

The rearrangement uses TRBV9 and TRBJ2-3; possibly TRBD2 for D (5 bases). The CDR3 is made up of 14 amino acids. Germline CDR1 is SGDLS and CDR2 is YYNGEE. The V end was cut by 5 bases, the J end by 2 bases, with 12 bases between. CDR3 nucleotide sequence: TGTGCCAGCAGAGATGGACTTTCCACAGATACGCAGTATTTT. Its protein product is CASRDGLSTDTQYF.

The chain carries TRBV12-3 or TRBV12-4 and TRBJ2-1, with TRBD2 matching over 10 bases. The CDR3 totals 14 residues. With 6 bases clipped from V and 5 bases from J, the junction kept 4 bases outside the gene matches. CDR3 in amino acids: CASSELAGNNEQFF. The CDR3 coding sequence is TGTGCCAGCAGCGAACTAGCGGGGAACAATGAGCAGTTCTTC.

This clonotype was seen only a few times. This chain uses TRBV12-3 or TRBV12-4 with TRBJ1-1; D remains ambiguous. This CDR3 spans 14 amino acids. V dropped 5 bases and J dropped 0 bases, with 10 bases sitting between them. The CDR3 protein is CASSPSAVNTEAFF. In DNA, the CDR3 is TGTGCCAGCAGTCCATCGGCGGTGAACACTGAAGCTTTCTTT.